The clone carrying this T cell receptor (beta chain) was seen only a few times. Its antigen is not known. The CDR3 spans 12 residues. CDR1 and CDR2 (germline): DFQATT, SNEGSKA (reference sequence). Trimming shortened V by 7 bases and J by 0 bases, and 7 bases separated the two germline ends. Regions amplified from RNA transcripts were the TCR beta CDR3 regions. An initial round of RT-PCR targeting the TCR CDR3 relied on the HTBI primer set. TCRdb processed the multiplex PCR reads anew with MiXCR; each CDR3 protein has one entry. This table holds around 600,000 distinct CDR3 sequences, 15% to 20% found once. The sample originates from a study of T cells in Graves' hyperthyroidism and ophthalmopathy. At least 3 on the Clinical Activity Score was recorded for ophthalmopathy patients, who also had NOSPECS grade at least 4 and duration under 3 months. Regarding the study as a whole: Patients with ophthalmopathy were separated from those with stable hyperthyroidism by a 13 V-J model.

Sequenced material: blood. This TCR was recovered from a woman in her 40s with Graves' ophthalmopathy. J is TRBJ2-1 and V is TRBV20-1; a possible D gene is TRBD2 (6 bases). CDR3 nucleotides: TGCAGTGAGGAGGGCTCCTACAATGAGCAGTTCTTC. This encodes CSEEGSYNEQFF.